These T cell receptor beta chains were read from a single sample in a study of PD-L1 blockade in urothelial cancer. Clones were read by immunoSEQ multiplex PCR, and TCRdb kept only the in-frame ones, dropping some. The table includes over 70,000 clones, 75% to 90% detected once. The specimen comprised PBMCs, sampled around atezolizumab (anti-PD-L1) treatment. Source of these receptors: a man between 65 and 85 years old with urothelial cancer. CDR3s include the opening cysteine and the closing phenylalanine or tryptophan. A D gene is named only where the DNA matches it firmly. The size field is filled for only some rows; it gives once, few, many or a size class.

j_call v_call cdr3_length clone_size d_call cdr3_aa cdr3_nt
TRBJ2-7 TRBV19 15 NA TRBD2 CASSESASGTYEQYF TGTGCCAGTAGTGAATCGGCTAGCGGCACCTACGAGCAGTACTTC
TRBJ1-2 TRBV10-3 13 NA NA CAISETNNYGYTF TGTGCCATCAGCGAGACAAATAACTATGGCTACACCTTC
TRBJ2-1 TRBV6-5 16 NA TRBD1 CASSSHTGTGAHEQFF TGTGCCAGCAGTTCCCACACCGGGACAGGGGCTCATGAGCAGTTCTTC
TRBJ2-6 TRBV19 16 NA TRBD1 CASSIRQGAGANVLTF TGTGCCAGTAGTATTCGGCAGGGGGCAGGGGCCAACGTCCTGACTTTC
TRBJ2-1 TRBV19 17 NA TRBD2 CASSIGASGGLYNEQFF TGTGCCAGTAGTATAGGGGCTAGCGGGGGCCTATACAATGAGCAGTTCTTC
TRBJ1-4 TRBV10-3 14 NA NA CAISATATNEKLFF TGTGCCATCAGTGCGACAGCAACTAATGAAAAACTGTTTTTT
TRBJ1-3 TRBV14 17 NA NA CASSPYTGQRDGNTIYF TGTGCCAGCAGCCCTTACACGGGCCAGAGGGATGGAAACACCATATATTTT
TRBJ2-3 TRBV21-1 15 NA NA CASSNRDRESDTQYF TGTGCCAGCAGCAACCGGGACAGGGAATCAGATACGCAGTATTTT
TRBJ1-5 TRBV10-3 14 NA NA CAICAGGEGQPQHF TGTGCCATCTGCGCGGGGGGCGAGGGTCAGCCCCAGCATTTT
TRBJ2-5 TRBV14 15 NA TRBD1 CASSYEQGFQETQYF TGTGCCAGCAGTTATGAACAGGGGTTCCAAGAGACCCAGTACTTC
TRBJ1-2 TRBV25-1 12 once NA CASRAGVHGYTF TGTGCCAGCAGAGCCGGGGTTCATGGCTACACCTTC
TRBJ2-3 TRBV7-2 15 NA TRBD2 CAGSSGGDLTDTQYF TGTGCCGGTAGTAGCGGGGGGGACCTCACAGATACGCAGTATTTT
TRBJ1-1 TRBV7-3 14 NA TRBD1 CASSFDRGNTEAFF TGTGCCAGCAGCTTCGACAGGGGTAACACTGAAGCTTTCTTT
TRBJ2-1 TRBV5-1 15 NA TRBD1 CASRQGQGAYNEQFF TGCGCCAGCAGACAGGGACAGGGGGCCTACAATGAGCAGTTCTTC
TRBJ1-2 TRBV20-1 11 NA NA CSARQDYGYTF TGCAGTGCCCGACAGGACTATGGCTACACCTTC
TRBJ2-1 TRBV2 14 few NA CASTGSEEASEQFF TGTGCCAGCACGGGTTCTGAAGAAGCGAGTGAGCAGTTCTTC
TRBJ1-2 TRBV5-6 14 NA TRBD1 CASRDSLRSGGYTF TGTGCCAGCCGGGACAGTTTGAGGTCTGGCGGCTACACCTTC
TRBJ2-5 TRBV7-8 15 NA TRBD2 CASSSKLAHQETQYF TGTGCCAGCAGCTCCAAACTAGCGCATCAAGAGACCCAGTACTTC
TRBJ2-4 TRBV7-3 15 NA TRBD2 CASSPGTSGENIQYF TGTGCCAGCAGCCCCGGGACTAGCGGGGAAAACATTCAGTACTTC
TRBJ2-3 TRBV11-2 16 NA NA CASSSQGTASTDTQYF TGTGCCAGCAGCTCCCAGGGAACTGCTAGCACAGATACGCAGTATTTT
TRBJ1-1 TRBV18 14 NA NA CASSPPSRNTEAFF TGTGCCAGCTCACCTCCCTCTCGGAACACTGAAGCTTTCTTT
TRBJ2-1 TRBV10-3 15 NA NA CAISERDSTYNEQFF TGTGCCATCAGTGAGCGGGACTCTACATACAATGAGCAGTTCTTC
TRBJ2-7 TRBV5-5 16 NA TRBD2 CASSLGLALKSYEQYF TGTGCCAGCAGCTTGGGACTAGCGCTGAAATCCTACGAGCAGTACTTC
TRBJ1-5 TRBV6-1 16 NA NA CASSDRNRDISQPQHF TGTGCCAGCAGTGATCGTAATCGGGACATCTCTCAGCCCCAGCATTTT
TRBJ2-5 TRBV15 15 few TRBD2 CATSRSGALGETQYF TGTGCCACCAGCAGAAGCGGGGCCTTGGGAGAGACCCAGTACTTC
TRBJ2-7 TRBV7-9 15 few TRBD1 CASSLVPGQGGKQYF TGTGCCAGCAGCTTAGTCCCCGGACAGGGGGGGAAGCAGTACTTC
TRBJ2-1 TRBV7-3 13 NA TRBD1 CASSTGTAAEQFF TGTGCCAGCAGCACCGGGACAGCGGCTGAGCAGTTCTTC
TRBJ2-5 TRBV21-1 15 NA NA CASSKVERKQETQYF TGTGCCAGCAGCAAAGTGGAGCGCAAACAAGAGACCCAGTACTTC
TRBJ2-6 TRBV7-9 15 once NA CASSFTGTGANVLTF TGTGCCAGCAGCTTTACAGGGACTGGGGCCAACGTCCTGACTTTC
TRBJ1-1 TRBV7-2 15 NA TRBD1 CASSLGGQENTEAFF TGTGCCAGCAGCCTAGGGGGACAGGAGAACACTGAAGCTTTCTTT
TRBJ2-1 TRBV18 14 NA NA CASSPRDDYNEQFF TGTGCCAGCTCACCGCGGGACGATTACAATGAGCAGTTCTTC
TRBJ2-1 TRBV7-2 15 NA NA CASSLDRSSVNEQFF TGTGCCAGCAGCTTAGATCGGTCTAGCGTCAATGAGCAGTTCTTC
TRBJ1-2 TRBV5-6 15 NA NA CASSPREAGNYGYTF TGTGCCAGCAGCCCCCGGGAGGCGGGCAACTATGGCTACACCTTC
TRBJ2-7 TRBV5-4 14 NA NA CASSLRGEGYEQYF TGTGCCAGCAGCCTCAGGGGGGAAGGCTACGAGCAGTACTTC
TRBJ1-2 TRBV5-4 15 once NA CASSFSGYSSSGYTF TGTGCCAGCAGCTTTTCCGGTTACTCCTCTAGCGGCTACACCTTC
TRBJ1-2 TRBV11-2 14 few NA CASSSLFRGGGYTF TGTGCCAGCAGCTCTTTATTTCGGGGAGGCGGCTACACCTTC
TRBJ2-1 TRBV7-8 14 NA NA CASSLHRELNEQFF TGTGCCAGCAGCCTGCACAGGGAGCTCAATGAGCAGTTCTTC
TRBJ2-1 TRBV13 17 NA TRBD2 CASSFEGLAGGSNEQFF TGTGCCAGCAGCTTTGAGGGGCTAGCGGGGGGAAGCAATGAGCAGTTCTTC
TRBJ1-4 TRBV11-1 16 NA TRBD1 CASSLRSGTDHEKLFF TGTGCCAGCAGCTTAAGGTCCGGGACAGACCATGAAAAACTGTTTTTT
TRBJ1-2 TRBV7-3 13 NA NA CASSLTERTGYTF TGTGCCAGCAGCTTAACGGAGCGCACTGGCTACACCTTC